Listed here are 10 T cell receptor beta chains from one sample, sequenced in a study of Ad26.COV2.S vaccination and SARS-CoV-2 variants. The repertoire was sequenced with immunoSEQ multiplex PCR; TCRdb's copy has only in-frame clones and lacks some. The data contain more than 85,000 clones, around 82% of them singletons. This material consisted of peripheral blood, taken after recovery from COVID-19. The receptors were gathered from a human donor who had recovered from COVID-19.

The chain couples TRBV4-1 to TRBJ1-1; D remains ambiguous. V was trimmed by 4 bases and J by 6 bases, leaving 9 bases between them. The CDR3 runs to 12 residues. Per germline, CDR1 MGHRA and CDR2 YSYEKL. The CDR3 coding sequence is TGCGCCAGCAGCCGTGGGGAGGCTGAAGCTTTCTTT. This translates into CASSRGEAEAFF.

The chain employs TRBV11-2 and TRBJ2-2; D is ambiguous. The V end was cut by 5 bases, the J end by 3 bases, with 25 bases between. Germline V gene sequence: CDR1 SGHAT, CDR2 FQNNGV. CDR3 length: 19 residues. CDR3 amino acids: CASSPGKVGNPMDTGELFF. In DNA form, the CDR3 reads TGTGCCAGCAGCCCCGGAAAGGTTGGGAACCCGATGGACACCGGGGAGCTGTTTTTT.

The J gene is TRBJ1-4, the V gene TRBV28; D might be TRBD1 (6 bases). V was pared by 3 bases and J by 4 bases, with 15 bases between. The CDR3 runs 16 residues. The germline V gene has CDR1 MDHEN and CDR2 SYDVKM. The CDR3 reads CASSLTGGRGNEKLFF. CDR3 coding DNA: TGTGCCAGCAGTTTGACCGGGGGGCGCGGTAATGAAAAACTGTTTTTT.

The sample holds one count of this clone. The chain recombines TRBV7-2 with TRBJ2-1; TRBD2 matches 8 bases. The V segment lost 2 bases and the J segment 2 bases; nucleotides outside the gene matches: 8. Germline V gene sequence: CDR1 SGHTA, CDR2 FQGNSA. The CDR3 totals 17 residues. The CDR3 DNA sequence: TGTGCCAGCAGCTTATCGGGAGGGAGGGCCCCCTACAATGAGCAGTTCTTC. Encoded protein: CASSLSGGRAPYNEQFF.

V usage is TRBV6-5 and J usage is TRBJ1-2; D is perhaps TRBD1 (6 bases). This CDR3 region has 14 residues. The V end lost 6 bases, the J end lost 3 bases, and 14 bases lay between the germline ends. CDR1 and CDR2 from the germline V gene are MNHEY and SVGAGI. The CDR3 loop is CASSEGGGHYGYTF. The CDR3 region has the DNA TGTGCCAGCAGCGAGGGGGGGGGCCACTATGGCTACACCTTC.

This clone has only a few counts. The CDR3 loop reads CASSLDRPLAGQETQYF. Written as DNA, the CDR3 is TGTGCCAGCAGCTTAGACCGTCCCCTAGCGGGTCAAGAGACCCAGTACTTC. The chain has TRBV7-2 and TRBJ2-5; 8 bases agree with TRBD2. The CDR3 has 17 residues. Germline V gives CDR1 SGHTA, CDR2 FQGNSA. The V gene end was trimmed by 1 base and the J gene end by 2 bases; junction bases not matched to a gene: 9.

The V gene is TRBV30, the J gene TRBJ1-5; weak D call: TRBD1 (6 bases). This CDR3 comprises 15 residues. Trimming shortened V by 2 bases and J by 2 bases, and 13 bases separated the two germline ends. In germline, CDR1 is GTSNPN, CDR2 SVGIG (reference sequence). CDR3 DNA sequence: TGTGCCTGGAGTTTAGGTGGGGGGCGCAATCAGCCCCAGCATTTT. The encoded protein is CAWSLGGGRNQPQHF.

The V gene is TRBV4-3, the J gene TRBJ1-2, with 7 nucleotides matching TRBD1. CDR3 length: 17 amino acids. Germline CDR1 reads LGHNA; CDR2 reads YSLEER. Trimming at V came to 0 bases and at J to 0 bases, leaving 7 bases not matched to a gene. CDR3 DNA sequence: TGCGCCAGCAGCCAAGATTGGGACAGAGCTTCTAACTATGGCTACACCTTC. Amino acids: CASSQDWDRASNYGYTF.

The genes are TRBV30 and TRBJ1-5, with TRBD1 as a possible D gene (5 bases). V was trimmed by 5 bases and J by 9 bases, leaving 20 bases between them. The CDR3 sequence is 14 residues long. The germline CDR1 and CDR2 sequences are GTSNPN and SVGIG (reference sequence). CDR3 sequence (DNA): TGTGCCTGGTCCCCCTGGGAGGGGTTACTGCCCCAGCATTTT. This gives the protein CAWSPWEGLLPQHF.

This chain links TRBV6-6 with TRBJ2-2, with TRBD2 identical over 8 bases. Germline CDR1 reads MNHNY; CDR2 reads SVGAGI (reference sequence). J gave up 2 bases and V 8 bases, and 1 base lay outside the gene matches. The CDR3 consists of 13 residues. The CDR3 region is CASRGGNTGELFF. The CDR3 DNA follows: TGTGCCAGCCGGGGGGGCAACACCGGGGAGCTGTTTTTT.